A single sample is the source of the 17 T cell receptor beta chains below, sequenced in a study of blood T cell repertoires in COVID-19. Sequencing used immunoSEQ multiplex PCR; TCRdb keeps in-frame clones, though not all of them. The table lists more than 150,000 clones, 80% to 90% of them singletons. Sample: peripheral blood. These receptors originate from a man in his 60s with acute or convalescent COVID-19.

The chain has TRBV12-5 and TRBJ2-1; the D gene is possibly TRBD2 (6 bases). Germline CDR1 and CDR2: LGHNT and FRNRAP. V was cut by 1 base and J by 4 bases, with 11 bases left in between. The CDR3 contains 15 residues. The CDR3 region is CASGLALARYNEQFF. The CDR3 DNA follows: TGTGCTAGTGGTTTGGCCCTAGCGAGATACAATGAGCAGTTCTTC.

The chain recombines TRBV2 with TRBJ2-6, with D unclear. This CDR3 spans 16 amino acids. The germline gives CDR1 SNHLY, CDR2 FYNNEI. The V and J ends lost 5 bases and 0 bases respectively, with 11 bases between them. CDR3 DNA sequence: TGTGCCAGCAGTACCGTATTGAGCTCTGGGGCCAACGTCCTGACTTTC. It specifies CASSTVLSSGANVLTF.

The chain joins TRBV10-3 to TRBJ2-3; 14 bases align to TRBD2. The CDR3 consists of 15 residues. Unmatched junction bases numbered 8, after V lost 10 bases and J lost 5 bases. The germline gives CDR1 ENHRY, CDR2 SYGVKD. CDR3 in amino acids: CATSGLAGVLDTQYF. The CDR3 nucleotides are TGTGCCACTTCGGGACTAGCGGGAGTGTTAGATACGCAGTATTTT.

The rearrangement links TRBV18 to TRBJ1-1, with D uncertain. V was clipped by 6 bases and J by 0 bases, with 8 bases between them. Looked up from germline, CDR1 is KGHSH and CDR2 is LQKENI. The CDR3 length is 13 residues. This CDR3 reads CASSGPLNTEAFF. The CDR3 DNA reads as TGTGCCAGCTCCGGTCCACTGAACACTGAAGCTTTCTTT.

The chain is built from TRBV5-1 and TRBJ1-5; no clear D. The CDR3 has 13 residues. Between the trimmed V and J ends, which lost 1 base and 4 bases, there was a span of 6 bases. The germline V gene encodes CDR1 SGHRS and CDR2 YFSETQ. CDR3 sequence reads: CASSLFPNQPQHF. The CDR3, as DNA: TGCGCCAGCAGCTTGTTCCCAAATCAGCCCCAGCATTTT.

The V and J genes are TRBV7-9 and TRBJ2-7; 9 bases are a match to TRBD1. The CDR3 covers 17 residues. Germline V CDR1 and CDR2: SEHNR, FQNEAQ (reference sequence). V was pared by 5 bases and J by 4 bases, with 15 bases of the junction left unmatched. CDR3 bases: TGTGCCAGCAGCCCGAACACCGGGACAGGGAAGATGTACGAGCAGTACTTC. This translates into CASSPNTGTGKMYEQYF.

This clone appeared a single time. The rearrangement uses TRBV5-8 and TRBJ2-5; no definite D call. Germline-derived CDR1 and CDR2 are SGHTS and YDEGEE. The CDR3 has 14 residues. The germline V and J ends were trimmed by 4 bases and 5 bases, with 15 bases remaining between them. The CDR3 reads CASSARVNEETQYF. The CDR3, as DNA: TGTGCCAGCAGCGCCCGGGTAAACGAGGAGACCCAGTACTTC.

The CDR3 loop reads CASSSDRAFGYTF. The CDR3 bases are TGTGCCAGCAGTTCGGACAGGGCCTTTGGCTACACCTTC. The rearrangement uses TRBV28 and TRBJ1-2, with 8 positions matching TRBD1. The J segment lost 7 bases and the V segment lost 4 bases, leaving 5 bases of the junction unmatched. The germline gives CDR1 MDHEN, CDR2 SYDVKM. This CDR3 has 13 amino acids.

Details on this clone: The sample holds other DNA sequences that translate to the same CDR3. This sequence joins TRBV5-4 and TRBJ1-1, with D possibly TRBD1 on 5 matching bases. The CDR3 sequence is 14 residues long. Germline V gene sequence: CDR1 SGHNT, CDR2 YYREEE (reference sequence). V was trimmed by 0 bases and J by 1 base, leaving 7 bases between them. CDR3 DNA sequence: TGTGCCAGCAGCTTGGTTGGACAGAACACTGAAGCTTTCTTT. It specifies CASSLVGQNTEAFF.

The CDR3 spells CASRSSFGGGETQYF. The DNA of the CDR3 is TGTGCCAGCCGGTCTAGTTTTGGCGGAGGAGAGACCCAGTACTTC. This chain uses TRBV2 with TRBJ2-5, with D perhaps matching TRBD2 (5 bases). This CDR3 has 15 residues. The V end lost 8 bases, the J end lost 4 bases, and 20 bases lay between the germline ends. Germline V gene data show CDR1 as SNHLY and CDR2 as FYNNEI. The entire variable domain, with the rest obtained from reference TRBV2 and TRBJ2-5, is as follows: EPEVTQTPSHQVTQMGQEVILRCVPISNHLYFYWYRQILGQKVEFLVSFYNNEISEKSEIFDDQFSVERPDGSNFTLKIRSTKLEDSAMYFCASRSSFGGGETQYFGPGTRLLVL.

The chain uses TRBV24-1 and TRBJ1-2; 8 bases match TRBD1. Germline values: CDR1 KGHDR, CDR2 SFDVKD. CDR3 length: 17 amino acids. The ends lost 4 bases at V and 5 bases at J; junction bases unmatched: 14. CDR3 nucleotides: TGTGCCACCAGTGAATCTCCCGGACAGGGCGGATGGTATGGCTACACCTTC. Its protein is CATSESPGQGGWYGYTF.

The chain joins TRBV5-1 to TRBJ1-2, with D tentatively TRBD1 (5 bases). With 4 bases removed from V and 6 bases from J, the gap between germline ends came to 13 bases. The CDR3 runs to 13 residues. Germline assignment: CDR1 SGHRS and CDR2 YFSETQ. CDR3 nucleotides: TGCGCCAGCAGCCAAGGTGGGGGGAATGGCTACACCTTC. This gives the protein CASSQGGGNGYTF. Looking up the rest from reference TRBV5-1 and TRBJ1-2 gives the full variable domain: KAGVTQTPRYLIKTRGQQVTLSCSPISGHRSVSWYQQTPGQGLQFLFEYFSETQRNKGNFPGRFSGRQFSNSRSEMNVSTLELGDSALYLCASSQGGGNGYTFGSGTRLTVV.

The rearrangement links TRBV19 to TRBJ1-6; TRBD1 aligns across 10 bases. CDR1 is LNHDA, CDR2 SQIVND, per germline (reference sequence). The CDR3 sequence is 13 residues long. V dropped 9 bases and J dropped 7; count of bases not matched to a gene: 3. The CDR3 DNA reads as TGTGCCAGCGGACAGGGGGTAAATTCACCCCTCCACTTT. Protein product: CASGQGVNSPLHF.

This rearrangement joins TRBV7-9 to TRBJ2-1; no firm D call. Looked up from germline, CDR1 is SEHNR and CDR2 is FQNEAQ (reference sequence). The CDR3 has 15 amino acids. The V end lost 5 bases, the J end lost 8 bases, and 19 bases lay between the germline ends. DNA for the CDR3: TGTGCCAGCAGCCTAGGCTATTCAGGATCCCATGAGCAGTTCTTC. The encoded protein is CASSLGYSGSHEQFF.

The genes are TRBV18 and TRBJ1-5; the match to TRBD1 covers 10 bases. This CDR3 is 14 amino acids long. Looked up from germline, CDR1 is KGHSH and CDR2 is LQKENI. V shed 5 bases, J shed 2 bases, and the junction held 0 bases outside the gene matches. In nucleotides, the CDR3 is TGTGCCAGCTCAGGGACAGGGGGCAATCAGCCCCAGCATTTT. Translation gives CASSGTGGNQPQHF.

This clone was observed a few times. The chain joins TRBV4-2 to TRBJ1-5, with 7 positions matching TRBD1. Germline-derived CDR1 and CDR2 are LGHNA and YNFKEQ. The junction had 8 bases not matched to a gene; V was cut back by 1 base and J by 5 bases. The CDR3 spans 16 residues. The CDR3 coding sequence is TGTGCCAGCAGCCAAGGGCGGGACAGACCCGATCAGCCCCAGCATTTT. Protein product: CASSQGRDRPDQPQHF.

This rearrangement joins TRBV2 to TRBJ2-5; 11 bases map to TRBD1. The CDR3 is made up of 15 amino acids. Germline assignment: CDR1 SNHLY and CDR2 FYNNEI. V lost 7 bases to trimming and J lost 5 bases; unmatched junction nucleotides: 9. The CDR3 region is CASTSDRGRVETQYF. DNA for the CDR3: TGTGCCAGCACTTCGGACAGGGGGCGCGTGGAGACCCAGTACTTC.